This T cell receptor (beta chain) was documented in a study of blood T cells in healthy people across ages. Primers used in a second PCR of roughly 6 to 11 cycles were a sample-barcoded 5' primer and a J-beta primer mix. A template-switch adaptor that had 12 random nucleotides put a tag on each cDNA molecule. TCRdb ran MiXCR on the 5' RACE reads and lists one entry per CDR3 protein. The table lists 750,000 or so distinct CDR3 sequences, about 25% of them singletons. The sample holds a few counts of this clonotype. These same data were also listed under a study on T cells of mothers and their children.

Sequencing was carried out using blood. This sequence was found in a boy under 18 in good health.

The chain's CDR3 is CSFVANYGYTF. DNA of the CDR3: TGCAGCTTCGTGGCTAACTATGGCTACACCTTC. The chain couples TRBV29-1 to TRBJ1-2; D not resolved. The V gene's germline CDR1 is SQVTM and CDR2 ANQGSEA. This CDR3 contains 11 residues. Trimming stripped 8 bases from V and 0 bases from J, with 7 bases between. Full variable domain (outside the CDR3, taken from reference TRBV29-1 and TRBJ1-2): SAVISQKPSRDICQRGTSLTIQCQVDSQVTMMFWYRQQPGQSLTLIATANQGSEATYESGFVIDKFPISRPNLTFSTLTVSNMSPEDSSIYLCSFVANYGYTFGSGTRLTVV.